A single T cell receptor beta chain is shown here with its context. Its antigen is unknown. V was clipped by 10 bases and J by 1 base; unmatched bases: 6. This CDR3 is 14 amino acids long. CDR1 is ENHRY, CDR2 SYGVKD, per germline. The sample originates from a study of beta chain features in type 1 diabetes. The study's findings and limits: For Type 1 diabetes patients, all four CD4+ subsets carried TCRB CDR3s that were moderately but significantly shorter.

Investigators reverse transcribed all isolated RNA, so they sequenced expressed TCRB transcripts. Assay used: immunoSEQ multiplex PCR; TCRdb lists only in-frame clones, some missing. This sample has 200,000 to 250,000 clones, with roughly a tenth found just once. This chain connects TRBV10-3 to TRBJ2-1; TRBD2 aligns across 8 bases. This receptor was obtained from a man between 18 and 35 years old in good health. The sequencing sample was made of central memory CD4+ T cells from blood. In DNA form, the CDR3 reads TGTGCCACCCGAGCGGGAGCTTCCTACAATGAGCAGTTCTTC. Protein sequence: CATRAGASYNEQFF.